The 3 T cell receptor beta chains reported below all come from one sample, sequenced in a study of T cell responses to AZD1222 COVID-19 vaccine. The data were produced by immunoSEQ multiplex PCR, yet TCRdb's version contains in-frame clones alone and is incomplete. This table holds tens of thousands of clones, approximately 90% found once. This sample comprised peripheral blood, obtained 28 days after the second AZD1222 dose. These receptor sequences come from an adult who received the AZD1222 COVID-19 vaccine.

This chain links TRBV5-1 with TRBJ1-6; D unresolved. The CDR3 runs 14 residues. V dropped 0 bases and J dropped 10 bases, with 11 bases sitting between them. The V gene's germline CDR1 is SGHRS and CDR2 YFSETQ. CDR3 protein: CASSLDGVESPLHF. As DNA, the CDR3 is TGCGCCAGCAGCTTGGATGGTGTGGAGTCACCCCTCCACTTT.

This CDR3 reads CASSLEGYGNTIYF. In DNA, the CDR3 is TGTGCCAGCAGTTTAGAGGGCTATGGAAACACCATATATTTT. The rearrangement links TRBV28 to TRBJ1-3; D remains ambiguous. V lost 2 bases and J lost 3, with 8 bases in between. The CDR3 extends over 14 amino acids. CDR1 and CDR2 (germline): MDHEN, SYDVKM.

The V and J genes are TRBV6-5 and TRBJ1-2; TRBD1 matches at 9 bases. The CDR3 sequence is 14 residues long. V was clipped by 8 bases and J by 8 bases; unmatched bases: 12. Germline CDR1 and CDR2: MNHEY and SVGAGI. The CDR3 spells CASGQGQGWGGYTF. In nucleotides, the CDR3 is TGTGCCAGCGGCCAGGGACAGGGTTGGGGAGGCTACACCTTC.